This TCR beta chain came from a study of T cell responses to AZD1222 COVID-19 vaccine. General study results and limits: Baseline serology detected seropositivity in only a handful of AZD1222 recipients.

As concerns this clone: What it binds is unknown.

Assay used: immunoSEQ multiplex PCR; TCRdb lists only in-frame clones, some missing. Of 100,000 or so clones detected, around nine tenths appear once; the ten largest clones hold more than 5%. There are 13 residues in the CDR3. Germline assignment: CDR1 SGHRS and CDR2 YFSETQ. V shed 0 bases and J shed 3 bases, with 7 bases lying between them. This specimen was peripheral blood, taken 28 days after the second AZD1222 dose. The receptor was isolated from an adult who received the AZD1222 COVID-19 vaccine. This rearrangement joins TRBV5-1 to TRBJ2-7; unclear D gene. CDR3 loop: CASSLGADYEQYF. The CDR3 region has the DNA TGCGCCAGCAGCTTGGGGGCGGACTACGAGCAGTACTTC.